Given below is one T cell receptor beta chain in context. Germline-derived CDR1 and CDR2 are LGHDT and YNNKEL (reference sequence). The V end lost 1 base, the J end lost 5 bases, and 11 bases lay between the germline ends. The CDR3 is made up of 14 amino acids. This record belongs to a study of response to subunit inactivated influenza vaccine. TCRdb re-called the RT-PCR reads through MiXCR, storing one row per CDR3 protein. The repertoire holds roughly 460,000 distinct CDR3 sequences, with roughly 9.7% as singletons. The source of this sequence is a man aged 50 to 60 who received an inactivated influenza vaccine. The sample in question was PBMCs from blood, obtained roughly 46 days after vaccination. This rearrangement joins TRBV3-1 to TRBJ2-5; tentatively, D is TRBD1 or TRBD2 (5 bases each). CDR3 nucleotide sequence: TGTGCCAGCAGCCAAGCTGCAGGGACGGAGACCCAGTACTTC. Protein sequence: CASSQAAGTETQYF.